This TCR beta chain was recorded in a study of blood T cells in healthy people across ages. The wider study: Capture via template switching afforded approximately one barcoded beta molecule per two T cells.

The study, taken as a whole, reports: There were more naive CD4+ cells and higher diversity in long-lived donors than in aged donors.

A remark on this clonotype: Its antigen is not known.

Then a second PCR, running about 6 to 12 cycles, was carried out with a sample-barcoded 5' primer and a J-beta primer mix. TCRdb re-called the 5' RACE reads through MiXCR, storing one row per CDR3 protein. This table has around 970,000 distinct CDR3 sequences, approximately 50% appearing once. The CDR3 loop spans 19 amino acids. From germline, CDR1 is SGHAT and CDR2 FQNNGV. Every donor provided around 10 milliliters of peripheral blood. The sequenced sample was blood. The receptor comes from a woman between 55 and 75 years old in good health. The chain couples TRBV11-2 to TRBJ2-4, with 14 bases fitting TRBD2. The J call may be incorrect, as the DNA end agrees better with TRBJ2-7. In nucleotides, the CDR3 is TGTGCCAGCAGCTCCGGGGGACTAGCGGGAGCGAAGATTTCCTACGAGCAGTACTTC. Its protein is CASSSGGLAGAKISYEQYF.